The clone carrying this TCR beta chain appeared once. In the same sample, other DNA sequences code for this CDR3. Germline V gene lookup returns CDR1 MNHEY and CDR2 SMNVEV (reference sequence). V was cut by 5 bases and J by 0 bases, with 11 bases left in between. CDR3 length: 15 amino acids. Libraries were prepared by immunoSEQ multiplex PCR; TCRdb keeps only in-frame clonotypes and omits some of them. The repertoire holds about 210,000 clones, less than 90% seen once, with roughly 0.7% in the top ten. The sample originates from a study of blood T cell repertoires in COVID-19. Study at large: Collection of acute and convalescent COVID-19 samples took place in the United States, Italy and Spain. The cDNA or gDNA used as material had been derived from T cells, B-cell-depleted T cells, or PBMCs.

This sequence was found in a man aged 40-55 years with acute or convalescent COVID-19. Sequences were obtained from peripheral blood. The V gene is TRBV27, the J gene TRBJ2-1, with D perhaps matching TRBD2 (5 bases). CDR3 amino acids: CASSPGLASYNEQFF. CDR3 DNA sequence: TGTGCCAGCAGTCCCGGACTGGCCTCCTACAATGAGCAGTTCTTC.